This passage covers 18 T cell receptor beta chains from one sample sequenced in a study of blood T cells in healthy people across ages. A second PCR, run for about 7 to 11 cycles, used a sample-barcoded 5' primer plus a J-beta primer mix. Using its own MiXCR run on the 5' RACE reads, TCRdb lists one record per CDR3 protein. The repertoire holds 550,000 to 800,000 distinct CDR3 sequences, more than 20% seen once, with roughly 3.9% in the top ten. Sequencing was performed on blood. The origin of the receptors is an older man in good health.

The DNA of the CDR3 is TGTGCCAGCAGCAGGACAGGGGGAAACAATGAGCAGTTCTTC. The encoded protein is CASSRTGGNNEQFF. The chain carries TRBV3-1 and TRBJ2-1; 10 bases agree with TRBD1. Trimming removed 5 bases from V and 5 bases from J; junction bases left unmatched: 3. The germline V gene has CDR1 LGHDT and CDR2 YNNKEL (reference sequence). The CDR3 contains 14 residues.

The V gene is TRBV9, the J gene TRBJ2-3, with a tentative D call TRBD1 (6 bases). V was pared by 2 bases and J by 5 bases, with 15 bases between. The CDR3 covers 15 residues. Germline V gives CDR1 SGDLS, CDR2 YYNGEE. CDR3 in amino acids: CASSVPTGIGDTQYF. The CDR3, as DNA: TGTGCCAGCAGCGTTCCGACAGGAATAGGAGATACGCAGTATTTT.

The rearrangement uses TRBV9 and TRBJ2-1, with 8 nucleotides matching TRBD1. V gave up 0 bases and J gave up 4 bases; unmatched junction bases: 6. Germline V lookup: CDR1 SGDLS, CDR2 YYNGEE. The CDR3 consists of 16 residues. The CDR3 loop reads CASSVGRTGNYNEQFF. CDR3 nucleotide sequence: TGTGCCAGCAGCGTAGGACGGACAGGGAATTACAATGAGCAGTTCTTC. Full variable domain (missing parts from reference TRBV9 and TRBJ2-1): DSGVTQTPKHLITATGQRVTLRCSPRSGDLSVYWYQQSLDQGLQFLIQYYNGEERAKGNILERFSAQQFPDLHSELNLSSLELGDSALYFCASSVGRTGNYNEQFFGPGTRLTVL.

The chain is built from TRBV9 and TRBJ2-7; D is ambiguous. The J call is uncertain, as TRBJ2-5 better fits the DNA end. Looked up from germline, CDR1 is SGDLS and CDR2 is YYNGEE. CDR3 length: 14 residues. The CDR3 loop reads CASSARLEQETQYF. CDR3 sequence (DNA): TGTGCCAGCAGCGCCAGACTGGAACAAGAGACCCAGTACTTC.

J is TRBJ1-1 and V is TRBV27, with TRBD1 identical over 8 bases. CDR3 size: 16 residues. Trimming cost V 10 bases and J 4 bases; bases outside gene matches: 17. CDR1 and CDR2 from the germline V gene are MNHEY and SMNVEV (reference sequence). The CDR3 loop is CAIPTLRHRGATEAFF. CDR3 nucleotides: TGTGCCATTCCGACCTTAAGACACAGGGGGGCCACTGAAGCTTTCTTT.

At least ten counts were recorded for this clonotype. The CDR3 spells CSAGQGNEQYF. For the CDR3, the DNA is TGCAGCGCGGGACAGGGCAACGAGCAGTACTTC. The chain has TRBV29-1 and TRBJ2-7; TRBD1 matches at 9 bases. The CDR3 spans 11 residues. The germline CDR1 and CDR2 sequences are SQVTM and ANQGSEA. With 7 bases clipped from V and 5 bases from J, the junction kept 3 bases outside the gene matches.

This clonotype was observed many times. The chain employs TRBV14 and TRBJ2-7; 11 bases align to TRBD2. Germline V lookup: CDR1 SGHDN, CDR2 FVKESK. The CDR3 sequence is 15 residues long. The junction had 6 bases not matched to a gene; V was cut back by 6 bases and J by 2 bases. This chain's CDR3 is CASSLGTSGPYEQYF. For the CDR3, the DNA is TGTGCCAGCAGTCTTGGGACTAGCGGCCCCTACGAGCAGTACTTC.

This chain links TRBV4-3 with TRBJ2-5; 9 bases align to TRBD2. The tail of the sequence fits TRBJ2-7 better, so the J call may be wrong. Germline V gene lookup returns CDR1 LGHNA and CDR2 YSLEER. CDR3 length: 16 residues. The CDR3 sequence: CASSQDGLTSGYEQYF. The CDR3 DNA reads as TGCGCCAGCAGCCAAGATGGATTGACTAGCGGTTACGAGCAGTACTTC.

This clonotype was recorded a few times. The chain uses TRBV6-6 and TRBJ1-1; D remains ambiguous. Germline values: CDR1 MNHNY, CDR2 SVGAGI (reference sequence). Trimming took 2 bases from V and 0 from J, leaving 7 bases between them. The CDR3 totals 14 residues. The CDR3 DNA reads TGTGCCAGCAGTTACCTGACCCTGAACACTGAAGCTTTCTTT. Residues: CASSYLTLNTEAFF.

Notes on this clonotype: The junction shows a germline mismatch at one end, possibly a read error. The chain employs TRBV5-1 and TRBJ2-7; D gene ambiguous. Germline CDR1 and CDR2: SGHRS and YFSETQ. The CDR3 is 15 amino acids. CDR3 DNA sequence: TGCGCCAGCAGCTCGGCACTGATTACCTCCTACGTGCAGTACTTC. Amino acids: CASSSALITSYVQYF.

The table lists this clonotype with many counts. The J gene is TRBJ2-5, the V gene TRBV7-2, with 8 bases aligning to TRBD2. The end of the DNA aligns better with TRBJ2-1, so the J call may be wrong. The germline CDR1 and CDR2 sequences are SGHTA and FQGNSA. The CDR3 runs to 16 residues. The CDR3 nucleotides are TGTGCCAGCAGCCTCATTTTAGCGGGATTGAACAATGAGCAGTTCTTC. It specifies CASSLILAGLNNEQFF.

This clonotype has a handful of counts. The rearrangement uses TRBV18 and TRBJ2-7, with 8 bases lining up with TRBD2. V shed 0 bases and J 6 bases; nucleotides not matched to a gene: 13. This CDR3 has 17 amino acids. Germline V gene lookup returns CDR1 KGHSH and CDR2 LQKENI. CDR3 sequence reads: CASSPPGRGPNWGEQYF. CDR3 nucleotide sequence: TGTGCCAGCTCACCACCCGGGAGGGGCCCCAATTGGGGCGAGCAGTACTTC.

This clonotype was observed many times. The chain has TRBV28 and TRBJ1-2, with D maybe TRBD1 (6 bases). The CDR3 spans 14 residues. Germline V gene sequence: CDR1 MDHEN, CDR2 SYDVKM. V was shortened by 8 bases and J by 0 bases, with 13 bases between the two germline ends. The CDR3 nucleotides read TGTGCCAGCGCGGGGGCCGGATCTAACTATGGCTACACCTTC. Translated: CASAGAGSNYGYTF.

The rearrangement links TRBV20-1 to TRBJ1-1; D might be TRBD1 (6 bases). CDR3 length equals 14 residues. V gave up 5 bases and J gave up 3 bases, with 16 bases separating them. Per germline, CDR1 DFQATT and CDR2 SNEGSKA (reference sequence). The CDR3 loop is CSASRGGEDTEAFF. The CDR3, as DNA: TGCAGTGCTTCCCGAGGGGGAGAGGACACTGAAGCTTTCTTT.

This clonotype has only one observation. Compared with germline, one end of the junction differs, possibly owing to a read error. The rearrangement uses TRBV28 and TRBJ1-5; possibly TRBD1 for D (5 bases). The germline V gene has CDR1 MDHEN and CDR2 SYDVKM. CDR3 length: 16 amino acids. CDR3 amino acids: CACSAPVAGHNQPQHF. In DNA, the CDR3 is TGTGCCTGCAGTGCCCCGGTGGCAGGGCATAACCAGCCCCAGCATTTT.

The chain carries TRBV2 and TRBJ2-6; D is undetermined. This CDR3 is 15 amino acids long. With 7 bases removed from V and 2 bases from J, the gap between germline ends came to 12 bases. Germline V gene sequence: CDR1 SNHLY, CDR2 FYNNEI. CDR3 amino acids: CASTMDLPGANVLTF. The CDR3 region has the DNA TGTGCCAGCACTATGGACCTGCCTGGGGCCAACGTCCTGACTTTC.

The J gene is TRBJ1-5, the V gene TRBV5-1, with 7 nucleotides matching TRBD1. Germline V lookup: CDR1 SGHRS, CDR2 YFSETQ. CDR3 length: 15 residues. J was trimmed by 3 bases and V by 4 bases; bases with no gene match: 7. The CDR3 sequence: CASSTSGQDNQPQHF. CDR3 DNA sequence: TGCGCCAGCAGCACCTCTGGACAGGACAATCAGCCCCAGCATTTT.

The genes are TRBV5-1 and TRBJ2-5; D is uncertain. The J call is uncertain, as TRBJ2-1 better fits the DNA end. Germline V gene lookup returns CDR1 SGHRS and CDR2 YFSETQ. This CDR3 contains 15 residues. In nucleotides, the CDR3 is TGCGCCAGCAGATTTTCGGCTCGCCCAAACAATGAGCAGTTCTTC. Its protein is CASRFSARPNNEQFF.